This record covers a single T cell receptor beta chain. The sample comes from a study of blood T cell repertoires in COVID-19. Study-wide context: Both acute and convalescent COVID-19 samples were obtained from the United States, Italy and Spain. Sources were T cells, B-cell-depleted T cells, or PBMCs; the material itself was cDNA or gDNA.

V shed 6 bases, J shed 2 bases, and the junction held 3 bases outside the gene matches. This CDR3 has 14 residues. CDR1 is SGHDN and CDR2 is FVKESK in the germline V gene. In the original processing: Cell counts per sample came from amplifying reference gene primers. Produced via immunoSEQ multiplex PCR; TCRdb's table is partial and in-frame only. V, J and clone size derive from that table, while D and trimming were established from the DNA sequence. This table has tens of thousands of clones, roughly 87% appearing once. The sequenced sample consisted of peripheral blood. The chain is built from TRBV14 and TRBJ2-1, with 8 bases that match TRBD2. The TCR comes from a woman aged 45-65 years with acute or convalescent COVID-19. The chain's CDR3 is CASRSGSTYNEQFF. Written as DNA, the CDR3 is TGTGCCAGCAGGAGCGGGAGCACCTACAATGAGCAGTTCTTC.